The source of this T cell receptor beta chain is a study of early T cells in non-severe SARS-CoV-2 infection. The study's findings and limits: VDJdb matching skewed toward anti-spike CD8 responses, missing private and CD4 specificities.

Attachment of unique molecular identifiers was made to individual cDNA molecules. TCRdb redid the calling of the 5' RACE reads with MiXCR, one entry per CDR3 protein. The data contain approximately 49,000 distinct CDR3 sequences, approximately 12% of them singletons. The V gene lost 6 bases and the J gene lost 7 bases, with 11 bases spanning the gap. The CDR3 length is 11 residues. CDR1 SQVTM and CDR2 ANQGSEA come from the germline V gene. This clonotype was found many times. Its antigen is not known. The source is an adult who was a healthcare worker with PCR-confirmed SARS-CoV-2 infection or an uninfected control (not recorded which). The V and J genes are TRBV29-1 and TRBJ2-3; the D gene is possibly TRBD1 (6 bases). The sequencing sample was made of whole blood. CDR3 coding DNA: TGCAGCGTAAGCAGGGGTAATACGCAGTATTTT. This translates into CSVSRGNTQYF.